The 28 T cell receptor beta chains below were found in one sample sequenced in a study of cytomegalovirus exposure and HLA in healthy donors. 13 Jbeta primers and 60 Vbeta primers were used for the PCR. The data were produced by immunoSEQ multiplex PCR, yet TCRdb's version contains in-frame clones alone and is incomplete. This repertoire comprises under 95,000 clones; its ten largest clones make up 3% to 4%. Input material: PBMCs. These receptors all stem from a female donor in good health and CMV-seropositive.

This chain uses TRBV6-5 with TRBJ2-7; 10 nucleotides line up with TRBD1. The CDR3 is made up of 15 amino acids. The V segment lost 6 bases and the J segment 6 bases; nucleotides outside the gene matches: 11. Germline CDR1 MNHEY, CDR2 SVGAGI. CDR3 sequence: CASRPAGTGVPEQYF. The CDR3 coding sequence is TGTGCCAGCAGACCGGCCGGGACAGGGGTTCCCGAGCAGTACTTC.

The CDR3 nucleotides are TGCGCCAGCAGCCAAAACAGGGGACATACGACTACCGGGGAGCTGTTTTTT. It yields the protein CASSQNRGHTTTGELFF. The rearrangement uses TRBV4-3 and TRBJ2-2; the match to TRBD1 covers 7 bases. This CDR3 has 17 amino acids. Germline loops: CDR1 LGHNA, CDR2 YSLEER. The V and J ends lost 2 bases and 5 bases, in that order; junction bases with no gene match: 11.

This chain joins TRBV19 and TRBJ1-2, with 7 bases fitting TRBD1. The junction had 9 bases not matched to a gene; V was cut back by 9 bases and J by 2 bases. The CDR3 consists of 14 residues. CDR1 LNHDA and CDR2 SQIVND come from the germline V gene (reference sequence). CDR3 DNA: TGTGCCAGCCTTCCGGGACAGACGAACTATGGCTACACCTTC. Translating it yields CASLPGQTNYGYTF.

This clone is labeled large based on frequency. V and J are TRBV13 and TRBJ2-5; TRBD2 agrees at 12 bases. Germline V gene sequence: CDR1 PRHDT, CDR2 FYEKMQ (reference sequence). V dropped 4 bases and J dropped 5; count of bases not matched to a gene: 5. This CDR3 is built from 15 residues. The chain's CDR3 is CASSSLAGGLETQYF. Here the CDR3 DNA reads TGTGCCAGCAGCTCCCTAGCGGGGGGGCTGGAGACCCAGTACTTC. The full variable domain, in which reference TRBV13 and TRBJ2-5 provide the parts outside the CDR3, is AAGVIQSPRHLIKEKRETATLKCYPIPRHDTVYWYQQGPGQDPQFLISFYEKMQSDKGSIPDRFSAQQFSDYHSELNMSSLELGDSALYFCASSSLAGGLETQYFGPGTRLLVL.

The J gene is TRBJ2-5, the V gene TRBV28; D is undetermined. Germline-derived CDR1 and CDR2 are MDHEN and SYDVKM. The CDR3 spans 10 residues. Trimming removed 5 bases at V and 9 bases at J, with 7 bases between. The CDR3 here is CASSVRSQYF. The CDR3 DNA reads TGTGCCAGCAGTGTGAGGTCCCAGTACTTC.

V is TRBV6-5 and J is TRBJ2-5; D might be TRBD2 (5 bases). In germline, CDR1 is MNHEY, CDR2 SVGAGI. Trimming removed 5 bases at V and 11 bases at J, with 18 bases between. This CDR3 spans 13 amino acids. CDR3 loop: CASSITSADTQYF. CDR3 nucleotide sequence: TGTGCCAGCAGTATTACTAGTGCCGATACTCAGTACTTC.

CDR3 protein: CASSLVGGEELFF. CDR3 nucleotides: TGTGCCAGCAGCTTAGTGGGGGGGGAGGAGCTGTTTTTT. The rearrangement links TRBV7-2 to TRBJ2-2; TRBD2 aligns across 7 bases. J was trimmed by 10 bases and V by 1 base; bases with no gene match: 3. Germline V gene data show CDR1 as SGHTA and CDR2 as FQGNSA. The CDR3 has 13 residues.

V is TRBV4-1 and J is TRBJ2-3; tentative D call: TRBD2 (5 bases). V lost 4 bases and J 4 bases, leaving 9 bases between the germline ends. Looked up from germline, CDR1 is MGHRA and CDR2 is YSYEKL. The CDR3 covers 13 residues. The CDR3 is CASSRPGSDTQYF. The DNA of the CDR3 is TGCGCCAGCAGCCGGCCGGGGTCAGATACGCAGTATTTT.

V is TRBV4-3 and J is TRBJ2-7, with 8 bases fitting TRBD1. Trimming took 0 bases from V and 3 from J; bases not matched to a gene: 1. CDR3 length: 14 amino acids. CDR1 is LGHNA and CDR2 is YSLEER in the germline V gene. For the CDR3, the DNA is TGCGCCAGCAGCCAAGAACAGGGGGACTACGAGCAGTACTTC. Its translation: CASSQEQGDYEQYF.

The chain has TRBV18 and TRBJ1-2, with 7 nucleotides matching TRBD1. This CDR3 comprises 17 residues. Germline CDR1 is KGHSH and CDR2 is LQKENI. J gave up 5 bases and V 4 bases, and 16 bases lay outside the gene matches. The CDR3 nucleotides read TGTGCCAGCTCACGACGGGACAGAACCACCTATCCTTATGGCTACACCTTC. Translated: CASSRRDRTTYPYGYTF.

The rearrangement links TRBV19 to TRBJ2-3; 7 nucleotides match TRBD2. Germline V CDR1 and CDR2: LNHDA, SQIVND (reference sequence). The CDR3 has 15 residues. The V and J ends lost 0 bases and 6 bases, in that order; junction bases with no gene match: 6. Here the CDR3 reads CASSIEASGPDTQYF. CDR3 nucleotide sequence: TGTGCCAGTAGTATAGAGGCTAGCGGTCCCGATACGCAGTATTTT.

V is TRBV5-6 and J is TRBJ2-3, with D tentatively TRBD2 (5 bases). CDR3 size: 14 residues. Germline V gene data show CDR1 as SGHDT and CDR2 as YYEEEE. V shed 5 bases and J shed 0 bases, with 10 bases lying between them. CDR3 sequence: CASRVAGSTDTQYF. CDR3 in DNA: TGTGCCAGCAGAGTGGCGGGTAGCACAGATACGCAGTATTTT.

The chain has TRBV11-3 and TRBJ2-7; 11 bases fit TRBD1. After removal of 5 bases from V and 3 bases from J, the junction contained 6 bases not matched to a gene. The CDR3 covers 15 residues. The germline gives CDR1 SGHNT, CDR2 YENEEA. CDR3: CASSLGTGGDYEQYF. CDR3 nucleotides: TGTGCCAGCAGCCTGGGGACAGGGGGGGACTACGAGCAGTACTTC.

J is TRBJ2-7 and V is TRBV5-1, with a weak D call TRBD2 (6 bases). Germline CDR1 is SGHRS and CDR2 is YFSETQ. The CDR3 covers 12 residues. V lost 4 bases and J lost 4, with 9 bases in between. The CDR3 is CASSGAGYEQYF. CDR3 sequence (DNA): TGCGCCAGCAGCGGGGCGGGGTACGAGCAGTACTTC.

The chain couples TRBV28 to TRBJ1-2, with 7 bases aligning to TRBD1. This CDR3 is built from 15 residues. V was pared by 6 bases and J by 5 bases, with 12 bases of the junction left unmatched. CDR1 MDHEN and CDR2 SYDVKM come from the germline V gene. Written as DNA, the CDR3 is TGTGCCAGCAGACCCGTCGACAGGGACCAATATGGCTACACCTTC. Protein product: CASRPVDRDQYGYTF.

The CDR3: CSVAGWNTGELFF. The DNA for the CDR3 is TGCAGCGTTGCAGGGTGGAACACCGGGGAGCTGTTTTTT. The chain has TRBV29-1 and TRBJ2-2; the D gene is possibly TRBD1 (5 bases). The CDR3 runs to 13 residues. With 4 bases removed from V and 1 base from J, the gap between germline ends came to 7 bases. CDR1 and CDR2 (germline): SQVTM, ANQGSEA.

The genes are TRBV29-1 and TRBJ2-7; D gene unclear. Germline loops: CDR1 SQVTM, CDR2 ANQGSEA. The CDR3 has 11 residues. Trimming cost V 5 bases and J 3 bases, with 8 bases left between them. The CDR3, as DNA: TGCAGCGTTTTAGAATTCTACGAGCAGTACTTC. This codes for CSVLEFYEQYF.

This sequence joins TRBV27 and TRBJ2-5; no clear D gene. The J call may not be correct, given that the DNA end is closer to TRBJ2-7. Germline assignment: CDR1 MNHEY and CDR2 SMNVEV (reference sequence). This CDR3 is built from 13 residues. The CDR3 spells CASSRTTTYEQYF. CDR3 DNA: TGTGCCAGCAGTCGCACGACAACCTACGAGCAGTACTTC.

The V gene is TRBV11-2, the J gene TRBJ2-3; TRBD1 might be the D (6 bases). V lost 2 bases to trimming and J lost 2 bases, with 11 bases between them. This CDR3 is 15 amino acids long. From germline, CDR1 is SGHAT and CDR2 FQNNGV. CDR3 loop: CASSLRQVFTDTQYF. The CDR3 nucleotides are TGTGCCAGCAGCTTACGACAGGTTTTCACAGATACGCAGTATTTT.

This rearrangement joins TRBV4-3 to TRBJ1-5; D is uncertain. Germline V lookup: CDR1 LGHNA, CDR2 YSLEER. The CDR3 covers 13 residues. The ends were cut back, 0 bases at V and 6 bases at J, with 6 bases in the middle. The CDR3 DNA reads TGCGCCAGCAGCCAAGATCGGGTTCAGCCCCAGCATTTT. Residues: CASSQDRVQPQHF.

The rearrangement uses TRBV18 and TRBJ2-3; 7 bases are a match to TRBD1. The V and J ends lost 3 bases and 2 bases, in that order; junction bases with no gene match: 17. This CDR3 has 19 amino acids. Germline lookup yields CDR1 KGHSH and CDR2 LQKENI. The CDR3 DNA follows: TGTGCCAGCTCACCCCGCCGGGACAGCAGTAATGTGATCACAGATACGCAGTATTTT. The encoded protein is CASSPRRDSSNVITDTQYF.

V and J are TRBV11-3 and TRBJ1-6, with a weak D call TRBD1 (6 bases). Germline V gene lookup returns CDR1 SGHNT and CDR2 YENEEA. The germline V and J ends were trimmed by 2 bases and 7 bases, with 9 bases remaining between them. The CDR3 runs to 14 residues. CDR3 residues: CASSLSRGNSPLHF. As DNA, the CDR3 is TGTGCCAGCAGCTTATCCAGGGGAAATTCACCCCTCCACTTT. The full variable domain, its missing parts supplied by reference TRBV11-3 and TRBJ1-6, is EAGVVQSPRYKIIEKKQPVAFWCNPISGHNTLYWYLQNLGQGPELLIRYENEEAVDDSQLPKDRFSAERLKGVDSTLKIQPAELGDSAVYLCASSLSRGNSPLHFGNGTRLTVT.

For the CDR3, the DNA is TGTGCCAGCAGTCATTTGACTAGCGGAGTATACAATGAGCAGTTCTTC. Protein sequence: CASSHLTSGVYNEQFF. The rearrangement links TRBV27 to TRBJ2-1, with 9 bases identical to TRBD2. Germline V lookup: CDR1 MNHEY, CDR2 SMNVEV (reference sequence). Trimming at V came to 5 bases and at J to 4 bases, leaving 9 bases not matched to a gene. CDR3 size: 16 residues.

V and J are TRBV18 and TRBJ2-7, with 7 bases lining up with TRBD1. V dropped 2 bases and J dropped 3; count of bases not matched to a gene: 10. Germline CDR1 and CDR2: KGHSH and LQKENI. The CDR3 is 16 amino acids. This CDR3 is CASSPSGSAGGYEQYF. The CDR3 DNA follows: TGTGCCAGCTCACCAAGTGGGTCGGCAGGGGGCTACGAGCAGTACTTC. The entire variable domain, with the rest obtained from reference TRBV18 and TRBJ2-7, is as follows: NAGVMQNPRHLVRRRGQEARLRCSPMKGHSHVYWYRQLPEEGLKFMVYLQKENIIDESGMPKERFSAEFPKEGPSILRIQQVVRGDSAAYFCASSPSGSAGGYEQYFGPGTRLTVT.

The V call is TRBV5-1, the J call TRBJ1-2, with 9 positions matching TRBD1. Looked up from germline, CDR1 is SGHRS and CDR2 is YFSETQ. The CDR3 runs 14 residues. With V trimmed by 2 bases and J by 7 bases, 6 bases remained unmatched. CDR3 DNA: TGCGCCAGCAGCTTCCGGACAGGGGAACTTGGCTACACCTTC. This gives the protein CASSFRTGELGYTF.

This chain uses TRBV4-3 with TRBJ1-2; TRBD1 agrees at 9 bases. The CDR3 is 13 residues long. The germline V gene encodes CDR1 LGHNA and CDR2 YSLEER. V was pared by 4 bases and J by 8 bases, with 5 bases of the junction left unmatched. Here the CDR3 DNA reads TGCGCCAGCAGCCCCGGGACAGGGCTCGGCTACACCTTC. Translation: CASSPGTGLGYTF.

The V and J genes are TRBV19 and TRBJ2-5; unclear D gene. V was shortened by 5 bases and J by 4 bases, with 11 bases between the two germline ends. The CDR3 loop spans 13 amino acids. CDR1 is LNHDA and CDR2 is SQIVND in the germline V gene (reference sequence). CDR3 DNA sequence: TGTGCCAGTAGTGTGCGGATAATAGAGACCCAGTACTTC. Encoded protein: CASSVRIIETQYF.

The CDR3 is CASSITGTGGDGYTF. DNA for the CDR3: TGTGCCAGCAGCATAACCGGGACAGGGGGCGATGGCTACACCTTC. The chain employs TRBV11-2 and TRBJ1-2, with 12 bases lining up with TRBD1. Germline CDR1 is SGHAT and CDR2 is FQNNGV. V shed 5 bases and J 6 bases; nucleotides not matched to a gene: 7. The CDR3 covers 15 residues.